Below, one TCR beta chain is given with its context. Its specificity is not known. TCRdb re-analysed the RT-PCR reads in MiXCR, keeping a single row per CDR3 protein. Of 300,000 to 350,000 distinct CDR3 sequences in the sample, just over 20% are singletons; the top ten hold roughly 10%. This sample was included in a study of response to subunit inactivated influenza vaccine. Study conclusions and caveats: The authors proposed limited new T cell recruitment per seasonal influenza vaccination.

Germline V CDR1 and CDR2: LGHDT, YNNKEL (reference sequence). Trimming shortened V by 4 bases and J by 2 bases, and 20 bases separated the two germline ends. This CDR3 contains 18 residues. This chain links TRBV3-1 with TRBJ2-2; TRBD2 is a possible D gene (6 bases). The sample in question was PBMCs from blood, obtained less than 22 months after vaccination. The TCR comes from a man aged 50-75 years who received an inactivated influenza vaccine. CDR3 in DNA: TGTGCCAGCAGCCCAATAGGACGGGGACTCCGCAACACCGGGGAGCTGTTTTTT. Translating gives CASSPIGRGLRNTGELFF.